This T cell receptor (beta chain) is drawn from a study of regulatory T cells in long-lasting Graves disease (TCRdb year 2021). Describing the broader study: Persistent Graves' disease was defined as antithyroid drug treatment for over 5 years with persistently positive TSH receptor autoantibodies. This study used TCR sequencing and RNA sequencing of peripheral blood to compare persistent Graves' disease patients against newly diagnosed Graves' disease patients. The study was conducted in China and was registered as a clinical trial. A total of around 35 samples underwent TCR sequencing: some 13 from persistent and about 20 from newly diagnosed Graves' disease patients. Antithyroid drugs had been taken for 10 to 13 years on average by persistent Graves' disease patients in the clinical cohort. Results the study describes overall, beyond this receptor: Only the TCR beta chain was sequenced and analyzed. Peripheral blood alone was examined, since thyroid tissue, which constituted the primary lesion, could not be accessed. A larger number of public clonotypes was shared among persistent patients (approximately 2,600) than among newly diagnosed patients (roughly 930). The authors noted that the small sample size was a limitation that may lower accuracy. Compared with newly diagnosed patients, persistent Graves' disease patients had lower TCR Shannon entropy and fewer highly expanded clones, which suggests clonal expansion. Preferential use of TRBV28, TRBJ1-2 and TRBJ2-5 was observed in persistent disease, whereas TRBV20-1 and TRBJ2-1 were favored in newly diagnosed disease.

For this clonotype: Its antigen has not been determined. Base-call qualities are not available, and no considerably larger clone is one nucleotide away.

The protocol used for the library was multiplex PCR. Data came from an Illumina HiSeq 4000. iRepertoire HTBI primers and Arm-PCR amplification of CDR3 regions were used to construct TCR beta libraries. PCR products were gel purified before sequencing. The source study handled its data this way. Gene usage analysis of CDR3 amino acid clonotypes relied on the roughly 60 TRBV and around 14 TRBJ segments identified across samples. Filtered high-quality paired reads were merged into contigs using COPE and FqMerger. BLAST was used to align contigs to IMGT TRBV, TRBD and TRBJ reference genes, and CDR3 was defined according to IMGT. Highly expanded clones were defined as clonotypes with a frequency above 0.1%. Repertoire diversity was measured by Shannon entropy, and V-J evenness by the Gini coefficient. Public clonotypes were defined as clonotypes shared by more than one individual. TCRdb reran the public reads through fastp at Q25 and MiXCR, keeping productive beta chains. Entries that share a CDR3 protein sequence are merged under the most common genes and DNA. Clone size and V and J calls follow TCRdb, not the original study. Within this sample are some 370,000 distinct CDR3 sequences, with around 20% of them counted one time only. Jointly, the top ten make up about 20% of the sample.

V is clipped by 1 base and J by 0 bases, and the sequence between their germline boundaries is 13 bases long. CDR1 and CDR2 are drawn from the germline V gene: LGHNA, YNFKEQ. The CDR3 covers 18 residues, taking in both the cysteine and the phenylalanine. This entry keeps only the CDR3 DNA: 54 bases, framed from base 1. Explained via the paper, the time point label denotes: persistent/refractory GD, antithyroid drugs over 5 years with positive TRAb. RNA was extracted from PBMCs in TRIzol for both TCR sequencing and RNA sequencing. Graves' disease was diagnosed according to American Thyroid Association guidelines. Patients for the study were recruited at an endocrinology department in Xi'an, China. Each patient gave approximately 8.8 milliliters of peripheral blood, collected in an EDTA anticoagulant tube. Ficoll Paque Plus density gradient separation was used to isolate PBMCs, and no additional T cell sorting was done. An Agilent 2100 Bioanalyzer and agarose gel were used to check RNA quality, while a NanoDrop 2000 measured RNA concentration.

This clonotype was sampled from a female donor with Graves disease. The specimen was peripheral blood mononuclear cells (PBMCs), collected when the disease was refractory, from a patient treated with antithyroid drugs. Recombination connected TRBV4-2 to TRBJ2-6; tentative D gene TRBD2, with 6 bases matching. The DNA sequence is TGTGCCAGCAGCCAAGTTCGGGAGCCCTTCTCTGGGGCCAACGTCCTGACTTTC. The encoded protein is CASSQVREPFSGANVLTF.